This entry concerns a single T cell receptor beta chain. Antigen: not known. The CDR3 spans 16 residues. The trim removed 0 bases at V and 9 bases at J, leaving 9 bases unmatched. CDR1 and CDR2 (germline): SGHRS, YFSETQ. These data come from a study of radiotherapy plus CTLA-4 blockade in lung cancer. Overall study context: Across the patients, objective responses occurred in under 20%, and disease control in roughly 31%.

Overall study findings and caveats: The best predictor of response was reported to be early blood T cell clone dynamics, with interferon-beta. Radiotherapy was combined with ipilimumab, and tumor-derived TCR clones then expanded in blood.

Using immunoSEQ multiplex PCR, the repertoire was profiled, and TCRdb retains in-frame clones only, with some absent. The sample has fewer than 90,000 clones; 80% to 85% are singletons. People whose metastatic non-small-cell lung cancer was chemo-refractory got focal radiation along with CTLA-4 blockade by ipilimumab. Sequencing was performed on peripheral blood, taken from a patient treated with radiotherapy plus ipilimumab. The V call is TRBV5-1, the J call TRBJ2-1; 10 positions match TRBD2. The TCR sequence derives from a human donor with non-small cell lung cancer who had stable disease on radiotherapy plus ipilimumab. This CDR3 reads CASSLVPAGGNIEQFF. CDR3 sequence (DNA): TGCGCCAGCAGCTTGGTCCCAGCGGGGGGGAACATTGAGCAGTTCTTC.